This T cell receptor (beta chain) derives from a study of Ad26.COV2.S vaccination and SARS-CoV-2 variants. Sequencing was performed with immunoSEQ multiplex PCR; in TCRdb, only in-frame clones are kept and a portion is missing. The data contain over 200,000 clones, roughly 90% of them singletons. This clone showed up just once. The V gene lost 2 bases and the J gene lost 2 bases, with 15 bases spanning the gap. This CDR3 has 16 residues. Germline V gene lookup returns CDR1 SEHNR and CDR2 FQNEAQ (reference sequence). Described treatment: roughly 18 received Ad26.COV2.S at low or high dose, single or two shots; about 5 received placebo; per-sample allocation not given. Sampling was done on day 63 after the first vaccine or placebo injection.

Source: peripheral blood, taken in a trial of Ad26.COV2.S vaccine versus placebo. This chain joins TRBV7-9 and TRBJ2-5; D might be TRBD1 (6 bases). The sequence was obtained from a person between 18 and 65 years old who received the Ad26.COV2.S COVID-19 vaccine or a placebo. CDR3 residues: CASSLFPGQQQETQYF. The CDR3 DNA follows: TGTGCCAGCAGCTTATTCCCTGGACAGCAGCAAGAGACCCAGTACTTC.